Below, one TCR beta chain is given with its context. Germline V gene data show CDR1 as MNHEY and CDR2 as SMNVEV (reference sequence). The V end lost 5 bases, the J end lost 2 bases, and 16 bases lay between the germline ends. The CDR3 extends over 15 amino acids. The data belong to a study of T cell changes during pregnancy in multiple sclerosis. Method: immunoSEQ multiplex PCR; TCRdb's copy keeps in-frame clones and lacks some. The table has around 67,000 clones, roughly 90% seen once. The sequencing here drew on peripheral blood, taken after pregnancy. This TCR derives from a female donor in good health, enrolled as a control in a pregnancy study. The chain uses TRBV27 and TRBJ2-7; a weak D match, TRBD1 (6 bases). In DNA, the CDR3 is TGTGCCAGCAGTCCACAGGGACCGGTGGCCTACGAGCAGTACTTC. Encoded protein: CASSPQGPVAYEQYF.